This T cell receptor (beta chain) was found in a study of CD8+CD57+ T cells in acquired aplastic anemia. V was pared by 1 base and J by 7 bases, with 11 bases between. The CDR3 has 13 amino acids. CDR1 and CDR2 (germline): LNHNV, YYDKDF (reference sequence). Genomic DNA constituted the template upon which TCR beta VDJ and CDR3 profiling was performed. MiXCR was run by TCRdb on the reads, yielding one entry per CDR3 protein. The sample includes approximately 380,000 distinct CDR3 sequences, roughly 68% seen only once; the top ten take under 5%. Study results and caveats: Patients were compared with controls for CD8+ Simpson's diversity, and no significant difference emerged.

Concerning this clonotype itself: The antigen remains unidentified.

V gene TRBV15 combines with J gene TRBJ2-7; D possibly corresponds to TRBD1 (6 bases). This receptor was obtained from a human donor in good health, serving as a control. Material for sequencing was sorted CD4+, CD8+, or CD8+CD57+ T cells (not recorded which) from PBMCs. CDR3 coding DNA: TGTGCCACCAGCAGAGGTACAGGGACGGAGCAGTACTTC. Translated, it gives CATSRGTGTEQYF. Complete variable domain (other parts from reference TRBV15 and TRBJ2-7): DAMVIQNPRYQVTQFGKPVTLSCSQTLNHNVMYWYQQKSSQAPKLLFHYYDKDFNNEADTPDNFQSRRPNTSFCFLDIRSPGLGDTAMYLCATSRGTGTEQYFGPGTRLTVT.